This entry lists 13 T cell receptor beta chains sequenced from one sample in a study of T-cell reconstitution after alpha-beta-depleted transplantation in children (dated by TCRdb to 2015 to 2016). Preparation of the library involved PCR. Sequencing instrument: Illumina HiSeq 2500. TCR library preparation used molecular barcoding, with unique molecular identifiers applied to normalize quantification of the TCRbeta repertoire. TCRdb reprocessed the public reads (quality trimming at Q25 with fastp, clone calling with MiXCR) and kept in-frame beta chains. CDR3 protein duplicates are merged, each entry listing the most common genes and DNA. The sample profile shows over 200,000 distinct CDR3 sequences; about 9.5% of them were found once. The top ten hold approximately 6.2% of the sample. The sequences come from PBMCs from the stem cell graft donor, collected from the stem cell graft. The receptor set was obtained from a human donor who donated a stem cell graft to a child with acute lymphoblastic leukemia.

This clonotype has at least ten counts. CDR3 coding DNA: TGTGCCAGCAGGGGGAAAATGGTGAGCTCCTACAATGAGCAGTTCTTC. Its protein product is CASRGKMVSSYNEQFF. V and J are TRBV12-3 or TRBV12-4 and TRBJ2-1, with unresolved D. V lost 6 bases to trimming and J lost 0 bases, with 15 bases between them. This CDR3 is built from 16 residues.

The sample holds a few counts of this clonotype. J is TRBJ1-5 and V is TRBV6-5; possible D gene TRBD1, 5 bases. The length of the CDR3 is 15 residues. Germline CDR1 and CDR2: MNHEY and SVGAGI. Trimming shortened V by 4 bases and J by 9 bases, and 19 bases separated the two germline ends. The CDR3 sequence is CASSSLLSGGGPQHF. The CDR3 DNA is TGTGCCAGCAGTTCCCTCCTTTCGGGGGGAGGGCCCCAGCATTTT.

The chain uses TRBV5-1 and TRBJ1-3, with D perhaps matching TRBD1 (5 bases). The CDR3 contains 13 residues. Trimming removed 4 bases from V and 5 bases from J, with 10 bases in between. Germline assignment: CDR1 SGHRS and CDR2 YFSETQ. The CDR3 protein is CASSRDGRNTIYF. The CDR3 DNA follows: TGCGCCAGCAGCAGGGACGGCAGAAACACCATATATTTT.

This clonotype was detected many times. The V and J genes are TRBV7-2 and TRBJ1-4, with a tentative D call TRBD1 (6 bases). V was trimmed by 5 bases and J by 7 bases, leaving 17 bases between them. In germline, CDR1 is SGHTA, CDR2 FQGNSA. The CDR3 has 15 residues. CDR3 sequence reads: CASSPQQGTGEKLFF. The CDR3 DNA follows: TGTGCCAGCAGCCCGCAACAGGGTACGGGTGAAAAACTGTTTTTT.

The genes are TRBV5-5 and TRBJ1-6; the D is unclear. The CDR3 length is 14 residues. V was cut by 3 bases and J by 13 bases, with 17 bases left in between. Germline V CDR1 and CDR2: SGHKS, YYEKEE (reference sequence). Written as DNA, the CDR3 is TGTGCCAGCAGCTGGGAGCCAGCCATTATCCCCCTCCACTTT. Protein sequence: CASSWEPAIIPLHF.

The genes are TRBV5-5 and TRBJ2-2; D uncertain. CDR1 SGHKS and CDR2 YYEKEE come from the germline V gene (reference sequence). The germline V and J ends were trimmed by 2 bases and 5 bases, with 7 bases remaining between them. The CDR3 covers 13 residues. The CDR3 sequence is CASSFTGTGELFF. CDR3 bases: TGTGCCAGCAGCTTCACGGGTACCGGGGAGCTGTTTTTT.

The chain uses TRBV2 and TRBJ1-6, with D hard to call. CDR1 is SNHLY and CDR2 is FYNNEI in the germline V gene. The ends were cut back, 0 bases at V and 5 bases at J, with 11 bases in the middle. CDR3 length: 16 residues. CDR3: CASSEARSGNNSPLHF. The CDR3 bases are TGTGCCAGCAGTGAAGCGAGGTCGGGGAATAATTCACCCCTCCACTTT.

A few counts support this clonotype. The chain joins TRBV4-3 to TRBJ1-1; D remains unclear. CDR1 and CDR2 (germline): LGHNA, YSLEER. The CDR3 sequence is 15 residues long. V was shortened by 0 bases and J by 0 bases, with 8 bases between the two germline ends. The CDR3, as DNA: TGCGCCAGCAGCCAAGATCGGGCGGTGAACACTGAAGCTTTCTTT. It yields the protein CASSQDRAVNTEAFF.

This clonotype has at least ten counts. This sequence joins TRBV29-1 and TRBJ1-2; 7 bases line up with TRBD1. Germline lookup yields CDR1 SQVTM and CDR2 ANQGSEA. Germline trimming cut 4 bases from V and 5 bases from J; bases unmatched to any gene: 10. The CDR3 contains 14 residues. The CDR3 DNA is TGCAGCGTTGGGGGACAGCGGTTAGATTATGGCTACACCTTC. Translation: CSVGGQRLDYGYTF.

Ten or more counts support this clonotype. This rearrangement joins TRBV3-1 to TRBJ2-1; no definite D call. Deletions cut 4 bases from V and 5 bases from J, with 15 bases between. The CDR3 is 15 amino acids. Germline V CDR1 and CDR2: LGHDT, YNNKEL (reference sequence). CDR3 sequence (DNA): TGTGCCAGCAGCCCCCAATTCGAACAAAACAATGAGCAGTTCTTC. Amino acids: CASSPQFEQNNEQFF.

This clonotype was seen more than once but under ten times. The chain combines TRBV7-9 with TRBJ1-5; a possible D gene is TRBD1 (5 bases). Germline CDR1 is SEHNR and CDR2 is FQNEAQ (reference sequence). The CDR3 sequence is 14 residues long. Between the trimmed V and J ends, which lost 5 bases and 0 bases, there was a span of 8 bases. In nucleotides, the CDR3 is TGTGCCAGCAGCCCGGACATTAGCAATCAGCCCCAGCATTTT. It codes for CASSPDISNQPQHF.

CDR3 region: CASSQNMVGVGTEAFF. DNA of the CDR3: TGTGCCAGCAGCCAAAATATGGTCGGGGTGGGGACTGAAGCTTTCTTT. V gene TRBV3-1 combines with J gene TRBJ1-1, with D uncertain. Looked up from germline, CDR1 is LGHDT and CDR2 is YNNKEL (reference sequence). Trimming cost V 2 bases and J 5 bases, with 18 bases left between them. This CDR3 spans 16 amino acids. Looking up the rest from reference TRBV3-1 and TRBJ1-1 gives the full variable domain: DTAVSQTPKYLVTQMGNDKSIKCEQNLGHDTMYWYKQDSKKFLKIMFSYNNKELIINETVPNRFSPKSPDKAHLNLHINSLELGDSAVYFCASSQNMVGVGTEAFFGQGTRLTVV.

This clonotype was recorded at least ten times. V and J are TRBV10-3 and TRBJ1-1, with D unclear. The germline V gene encodes CDR1 ENHRY and CDR2 SYGVKD. Trimming took 1 base from V and 1 from J, leaving 4 bases between them. This CDR3 region has 13 residues. The CDR3 DNA is TGTGCCATCAGTGAGTGGGAGAACACTGAAGCTTTCTTT. This translates into CAISEWENTEAFF.